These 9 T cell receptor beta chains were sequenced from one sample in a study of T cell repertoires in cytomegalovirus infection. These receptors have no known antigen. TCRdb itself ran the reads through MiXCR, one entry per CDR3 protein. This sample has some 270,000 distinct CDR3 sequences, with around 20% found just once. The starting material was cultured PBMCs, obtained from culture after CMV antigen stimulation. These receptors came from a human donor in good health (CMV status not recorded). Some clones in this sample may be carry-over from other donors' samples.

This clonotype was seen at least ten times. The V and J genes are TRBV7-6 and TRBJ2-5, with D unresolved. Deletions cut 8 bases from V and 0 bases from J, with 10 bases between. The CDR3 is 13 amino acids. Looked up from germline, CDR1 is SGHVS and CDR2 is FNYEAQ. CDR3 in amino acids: CASGRSYQETQYF. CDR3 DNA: TGTGCCAGCGGTCGATCGTACCAAGAGACCCAGTACTTC. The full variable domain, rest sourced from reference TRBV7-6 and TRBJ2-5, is GAGVSQSPRYKVTKRGQDVALRCDPISGHVSLYWYRQALGQGPEFLTYFNYEAQQDKSGLPNDRFSAERPEGSISTLTIQRTEQRDSAMYRCASGRSYQETQYFGPGTRLLVL.

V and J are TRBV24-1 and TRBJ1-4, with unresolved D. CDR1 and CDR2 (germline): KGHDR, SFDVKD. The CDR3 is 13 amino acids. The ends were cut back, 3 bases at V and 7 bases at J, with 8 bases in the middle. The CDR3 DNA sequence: TGTGCCACCAGTGATATGCATGGTGAAAAACTGTTTTTT. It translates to CATSDMHGEKLFF.

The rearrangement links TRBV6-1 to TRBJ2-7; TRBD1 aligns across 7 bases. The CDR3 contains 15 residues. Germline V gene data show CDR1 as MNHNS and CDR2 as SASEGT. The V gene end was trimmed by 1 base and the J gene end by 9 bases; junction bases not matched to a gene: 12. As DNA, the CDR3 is TGTGCCAGCAGTGAAGGCTCACACAGGGGAAAGGGGCAGTACTTC. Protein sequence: CASSEGSHRGKGQYF.

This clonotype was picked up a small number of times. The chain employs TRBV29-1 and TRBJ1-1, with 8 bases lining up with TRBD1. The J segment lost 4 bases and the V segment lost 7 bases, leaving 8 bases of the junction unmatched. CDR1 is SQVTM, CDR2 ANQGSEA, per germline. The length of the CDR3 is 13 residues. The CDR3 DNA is TGCAGCGCAGACAGGGGTCGGGGCACTGAAGCTTTCTTT. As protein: CSADRGRGTEAFF. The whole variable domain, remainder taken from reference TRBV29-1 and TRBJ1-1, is SAVISQKPSRDICQRGTSLTIQCQVDSQVTMMFWYRQQPGQSLTLIATANQGSEATYESGFVIDKFPISRPNLTFSTLTVSNMSPEDSSIYLCSADRGRGTEAFFGQGTRLTVV.

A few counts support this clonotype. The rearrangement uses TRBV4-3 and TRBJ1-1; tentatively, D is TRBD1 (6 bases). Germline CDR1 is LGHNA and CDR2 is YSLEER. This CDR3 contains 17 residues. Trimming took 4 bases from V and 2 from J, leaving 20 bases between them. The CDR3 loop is CASSLYWDNRPNTEAFF. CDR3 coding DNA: TGCGCCAGCAGCCTATACTGGGACAACCGACCCAACACTGAAGCTTTCTTT.

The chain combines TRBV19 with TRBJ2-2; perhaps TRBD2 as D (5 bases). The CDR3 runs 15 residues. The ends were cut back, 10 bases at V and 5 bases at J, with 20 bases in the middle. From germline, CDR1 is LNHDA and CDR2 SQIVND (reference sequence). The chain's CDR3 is CATPAGPARTGELFF. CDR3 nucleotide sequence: TGTGCCACCCCGGCGGGCCCCGCTAGGACCGGGGAGCTGTTTTTT.

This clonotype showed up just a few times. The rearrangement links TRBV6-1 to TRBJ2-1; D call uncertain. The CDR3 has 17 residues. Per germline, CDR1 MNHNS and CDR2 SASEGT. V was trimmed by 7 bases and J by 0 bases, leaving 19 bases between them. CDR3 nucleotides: TGTGCCAGCACTCCAATGGGGTGGGTAGTCTCCTACAATGAGCAGTTCTTC. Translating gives CASTPMGWVVSYNEQFF.

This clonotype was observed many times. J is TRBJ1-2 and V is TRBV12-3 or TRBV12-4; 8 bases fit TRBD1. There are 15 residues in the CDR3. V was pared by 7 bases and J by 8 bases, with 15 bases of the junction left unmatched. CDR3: CASTYGQGRSYGYTF. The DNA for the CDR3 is TGTGCCAGCACCTACGGACAGGGTCGGAGCTACGGCTACACCTTC.

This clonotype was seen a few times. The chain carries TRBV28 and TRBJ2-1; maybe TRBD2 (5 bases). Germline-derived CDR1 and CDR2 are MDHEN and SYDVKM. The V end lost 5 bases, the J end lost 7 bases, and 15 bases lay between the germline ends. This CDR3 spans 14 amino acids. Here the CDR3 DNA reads TGTGCCAGCAGTAGCCGGGCCCGCGGGAATGAGCAGTTCTTC. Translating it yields CASSSRARGNEQFF.